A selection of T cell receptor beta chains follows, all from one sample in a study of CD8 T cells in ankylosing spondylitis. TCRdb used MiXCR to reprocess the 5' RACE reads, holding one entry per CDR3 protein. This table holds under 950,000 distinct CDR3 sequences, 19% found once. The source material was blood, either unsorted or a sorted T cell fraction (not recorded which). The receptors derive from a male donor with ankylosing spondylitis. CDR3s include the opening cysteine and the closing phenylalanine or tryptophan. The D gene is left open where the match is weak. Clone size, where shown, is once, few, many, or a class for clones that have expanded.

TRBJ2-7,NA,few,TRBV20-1,TGCAGTGCTCTCCTACCGACACCGGGGTCCACTTCCTACGAGCAGTACTTC,CSALLPTPGSTSYEQYF
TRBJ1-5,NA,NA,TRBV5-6,TGTGCCAGCAGCCCGGCTGGGGGACTACAGCCCCAGCATTTT,CASSPAGGLQPQHF
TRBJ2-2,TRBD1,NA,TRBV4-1,TGCGCCAGCAGCCAAGATCCGGTCGAGGGTGGGACAGGGGGCGCAGGCGGGGAGCTGTTTTTT,CASSQDPVEGGTGGAGGELFF
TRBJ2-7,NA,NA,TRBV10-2,TGCGCCAGCGGGTCCTACGAGCAGTACTTC,CASGSYEQYF
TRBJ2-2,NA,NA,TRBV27,TGTGCCAGCAGTTTACGAGCGGTGGGCAGCGGTAGAGGGGAGCTGTTTTTT,CASSLRAVGSGRGELFF
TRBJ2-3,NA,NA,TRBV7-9,TGTGCCAGCAGGGCGGTTCGAGATACGCAGTATTTT,CASRAVRDTQYF
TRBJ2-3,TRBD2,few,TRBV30,TGTGCCTGGAGTATCGGTAGCGGGGGGGGAAGAGATACGCAGTATTTT,CAWSIGSGGGRDTQYF
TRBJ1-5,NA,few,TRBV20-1,TGCAGTGCTAGAGAGTCCCAGGGGAATCAGCCCCAGCATTTT,CSARESQGNQPQHF
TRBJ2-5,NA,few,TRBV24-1,TGTGCCACCAGTGATTTCGAGGAAGGAAAAGAGACCCAGTACTTC,CATSDFEEGKETQYF
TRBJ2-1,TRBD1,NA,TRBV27,TGTGCCAGCAGTTTAAAGTACAGGGGAGATGAGCAGTTCTTC,CASSLKYRGDEQFF
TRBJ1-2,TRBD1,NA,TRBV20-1,TGCAGTGTGGCAGGGGGCTCCTATGGCTACACCTTC,CSVAGGSYGYTF
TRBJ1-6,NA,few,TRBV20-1,TGCAGTGCGTCCTCCCGGAGCTCCTATAATTCACCCCTCCACTTT,CSASSRSSYNSPLHF
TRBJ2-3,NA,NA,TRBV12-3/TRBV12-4,TGTGCCAGCACCCCGACGGGGGGCCCAACAGATACGCAGTATTTT,CASTPTGGPTDTQYF
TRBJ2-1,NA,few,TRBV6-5,TGTGCCAGCAGTTACGTGTTGAGCTCCTACAATGAGCAGTTCTTC,CASSYVLSSYNEQFF
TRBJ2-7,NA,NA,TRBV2,TGTGCCAGCAGTGATAGGAGTAACTACGAGCAGTACTTC,CASSDRSNYEQYF
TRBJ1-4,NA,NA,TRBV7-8,TGTGCCAGCAGCTCCCGCCCGACAGGAAAGTGGGAAAAACTGTTTTTT,CASSSRPTGKWEKLFF
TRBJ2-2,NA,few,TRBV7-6,TGTGCCAGCAGCTTATGGGGGAACACCGGGGAGCTGTTTTTT,CASSLWGNTGELFF
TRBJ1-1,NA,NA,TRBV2,TGTGCCAGCAGGTCCCTCATGTCCCGAGGGACTGAAGCTTTCTTT,CASRSLMSRGTEAFF
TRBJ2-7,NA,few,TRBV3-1,TGTGCCAGCAGCCACGCAGGGGCTCCCTACGAGCAGTACTTC,CASSHAGAPYEQYF
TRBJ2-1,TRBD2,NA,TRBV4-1,TGCGCCAGCAGCCAAGGACCCCCACCCGGGACTAGCGGGGATAACAATGAGCAGTTCTTC,CASSQGPPPGTSGDNNEQFF
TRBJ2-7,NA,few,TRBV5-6,TGTGCCAGCAGCTTGGCGGGCGGGGACGAGCAGTACTTC,CASSLAGGDEQYF
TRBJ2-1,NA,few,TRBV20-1,TGCAGTGCTAGAGGGCCAAGGCTAGACAATGAGCAGTTCTTC,CSARGPRLDNEQFF
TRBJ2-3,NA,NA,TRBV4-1,TGCGCCAGCAGCCAGGATTTGGGCCCGACAGATACGCAGTATTTT,CASSQDLGPTDTQYF
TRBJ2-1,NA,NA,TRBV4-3,TGCGCCAGCAGCCAAGACATGGGCCCAGACAATGAGCAGTTCTTC,CASSQDMGPDNEQFF
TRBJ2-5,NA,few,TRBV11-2,TGTGCCAGCAGTGTTTCATACCAGGGGCAAGAGACCCAGTACTTC,CASSVSYQGQETQYF
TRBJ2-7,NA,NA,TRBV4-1,TGCGCCAGCAGCCTACTTCCGACTTCCCGCTCCTACGAGCAGTACTTC,CASSLLPTSRSYEQYF
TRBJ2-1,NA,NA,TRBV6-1,TGTGCCAGCAGGGACTACGGCGAGCAGTTCTTC,CASRDYGEQFF
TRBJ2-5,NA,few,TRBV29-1,TGCAGCGGGACTACGGTTGGTGGAGAGACCCAGTACTTC,CSGTTVGGETQYF
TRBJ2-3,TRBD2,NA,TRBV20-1,TGCAGTGCTAGAGGTTCTAGCGGGAGGGCCCCTAGCACAGATACGCAGTATTTT,CSARGSSGRAPSTDTQYF
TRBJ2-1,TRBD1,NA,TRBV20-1,TGCAGTGCTCACAGACAGGGATACAATGAGCAGTTCTTC,CSAHRQGYNEQFF
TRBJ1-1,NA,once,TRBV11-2,TGTGCCAGCAGCTACACGGAGGGGACTGAAGCTTTCTTT,CASSYTEGTEAFF
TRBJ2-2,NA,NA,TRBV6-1,TGTGCCAGCAAACGGGGAGTGGTGGCCGGGGAGCTGTTTTTT,CASKRGVVAGELFF
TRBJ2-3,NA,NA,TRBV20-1,TGCAGTGCTAGTAGGGGGGCAGATACGCAGTATTTT,CSASRGADTQYF